The present entry profiles one T cell receptor (beta chain) with its context. Its specificity is not known. This entry is derived from a study of blood T cells in healthy people across ages. Using a J-beta primer mix together with a sample-barcoded 5' primer, a second PCR was run for roughly 6 to 12 cycles. TCRdb fed the 5' RACE reads into MiXCR, producing one record per CDR3 protein. Of roughly 800,000 distinct CDR3 sequences in the sample, roughly 60% were seen once. Germline CDR1 SEHNR, CDR2 FQNEAQ (reference sequence). V was shortened by 5 bases and J by 10 bases, with 11 bases between the two germline ends. This CDR3 contains 11 residues. Per individual sample, total RNA of at least 5 micrograms was extracted. Regarding the study as a whole: In older individuals, TCR beta diversity per million T cells was lower, falling roughly linearly with age.

The sample taken for sequencing was blood. The chain joins TRBV7-9 to TRBJ1-2; D gene ambiguous. The origin of this receptor is a man aged 25 to 40 in good health. Here the CDR3 reads CASSEGPYYTF. Written as DNA, the CDR3 is TGTGCCAGCAGCGAGGGTCCCTACTACACCTTC.